These T cell receptor beta chains were read from a single sample in a study of cytomegalovirus exposure and HLA in healthy donors. The protocol was immunoSEQ multiplex PCR, while the TCRdb copy is restricted to in-frame clones and leaves out a portion. Here the sample spans 130,000 to 150,000 clones, roughly 88% being singletons. The specimen was PBMCs. These receptors came from a woman between 18 and 29 years old in good health and CMV-seropositive. Both conserved end residues are part of each CDR3. The D gene is left open where the match is weak. Rows may omit the clone size; those that give it use once, few, many or a size class.

clone_size j_call d_call v_call cdr3_aa cdr3_nt
NA TRBJ2-3 NA TRBV7-9 CASSDNPPTQYF TGTGCCAGCAGCGACAATCCTCCAACGCAGTATTTT
NA TRBJ2-5 TRBD2 TRBV28 CASSFPSSGQETQYF TGTGCCAGCAGTTTCCCATCTAGCGGACAAGAGACCCAGTACTTC
NA TRBJ1-1 NA TRBV6-6 CASSYSGGGTEAFF TGTGCCAGCAGTTACTCTGGGGGGGGCACTGAAGCTTTCTTT
many TRBJ2-7 NA TRBV4-1 CASSQSVYPYEQYF TGCGCCAGCAGCCAGTCCGTCTACCCCTACGAGCAGTACTTC
NA TRBJ2-7 TRBD1 TRBV19 CASSIVGDRDHEQYF TGTGCCAGTAGTATAGTAGGGGACAGGGACCACGAGCAGTACTTC
once TRBJ2-1 NA TRBV14 CASSQQRGAHEQFF TGTGCCAGCAGCCAGCAACGGGGGGCCCATGAGCAGTTCTTC
NA TRBJ1-2 NA TRBV5-1 CASTGQFDGYTF TGCGCCAGCACGGGACAATTTGATGGCTACACCTTC
NA TRBJ2-7 NA TRBV21-1 CASSKAAGQRAYEQYF TGTGCCAGCAGCAAAGCCGCGGGACAGAGAGCCTACGAGCAGTACTTC
NA TRBJ1-2 NA TRBV6-5 CASIVGGLDGYTF TGTGCCAGCATTGTCGGGGGTTTAGATGGCTACACCTTC
NA TRBJ2-7 NA TRBV5-1 CASSPGGQGYEQYF TGCGCCAGCAGCCCGGGAGGACAGGGCTACGAGCAGTACTTC
NA TRBJ2-7 NA TRBV4-1 CASSQARGYEQYF TGCGCCAGCAGCCAAGCCAGGGGTTACGAGCAGTACTTC
NA TRBJ1-5 TRBD1 TRBV7-8 CASSLDDPNRDSYYQPQHF TGTGCCAGCAGCTTAGATGATCCAAACCGGGACAGTTATTATCAGCCCCAGCATTTT
NA TRBJ2-7 NA TRBV6-5 CASKDSSYEQYF TGTGCCAGCAAGGACAGCTCCTACGAGCAGTACTTC
NA TRBJ1-5 NA TRBV28 CASSGGARITGQPQHF TGTGCCAGCAGTGGAGGGGCGCGGATAACAGGTCAGCCCCAGCATTTT
NA TRBJ1-1 NA TRBV28 CASSLRQGWAEAFF TGTGCCAGCAGTTTACGGCAGGGATGGGCTGAAGCTTTCTTT
NA TRBJ2-3 NA TRBV5-1 CASGRTSTDTQYF TGCGCCAGCGGTAGGACTAGCACAGATACGCAGTATTTT
NA TRBJ1-4 NA TRBV6-5 CASSYSSGEGEKLFF TGTGCCAGCAGTTACTCTTCAGGGGAGGGTGAAAAACTGTTTTTT
NA TRBJ2-3 TRBD2 TRBV7-9 CASSSPGTSGAQDTQYF TGTGCCAGCAGCTCCCCCGGGACTAGCGGGGCTCAGGATACGCAGTATTTT
NA TRBJ1-3 NA TRBV2 CASTGISGNTIYF TGTGCCAGCACAGGGATCTCTGGAAACACCATATATTTT
NA TRBJ2-1 NA TRBV7-9 CASSLSTHTLADEQFF TGTGCCAGCAGCTTGAGTACCCACACCCTAGCCGATGAGCAGTTCTTC
NA TRBJ1-2 NA TRBV6-4 CATRGGAHGYTF TGTGCCACGAGGGGGGGGGCGCATGGCTACACCTTC
NA TRBJ2-1 TRBD2 TRBV5-1 CASSFGSGSGDEQFF TGCGCCAGCAGCTTCGGTAGCGGGAGTGGGGATGAGCAGTTCTTC
once TRBJ2-7 NA TRBV19 CASSIKSQNSYEQYF TGTGCCAGTAGTATAAAGTCCCAGAATTCCTACGAGCAGTACTTC
NA TRBJ1-1 TRBD1 TRBV5-6 CASSYRGQINTEAFF TGTGCCAGCAGCTACCGGGGACAGATCAACACTGAAGCTTTCTTT